This T cell receptor beta chain was retrieved from a study of blood T cells in healthy people across ages. Using a J-beta primer mix together with a sample-barcoded 5' primer, a second PCR was run for roughly 6 to 12 cycles. Using its own MiXCR run on the 5' RACE reads, TCRdb lists one record per CDR3 protein. The repertoire holds over a million distinct CDR3 sequences, roughly 40% seen once, with roughly 7.9% in the top ten. This clonotype has a handful of counts. The study recruited healthy Caucasian donors from Russia who were aged roughly 6 to 95. The V end was cut by 5 bases, the J end by 0 bases, with 13 bases between. The CDR3 extends over 14 amino acids. The germline V gene encodes CDR1 SQVTM and CDR2 ANQGSEA.

This clonotype originated in a woman between 18 and 29 years old in good health. The rearrangement uses TRBV29-1 and TRBJ1-1; TRBD1 is a possible D gene (6 bases). Sequenced input: blood. The CDR3 bases are TGCAGCGTTCACCCAGGGGACCTGAACACTGAAGCTTTCTTT. This codes for CSVHPGDLNTEAFF.